This T cell receptor (beta chain) stems from a study of blood T cell repertoires in COVID-19. Whole-study context: PBMCs, B-cell-depleted T cells, or T cells provided the cDNA or gDNA that made up the material.

This CDR3 has 13 amino acids. With 2 bases removed from V and 8 bases from J, the gap between germline ends came to 12 bases. Germline V gene sequence: CDR1 MNHEY, CDR2 SVGAGI. In the authors' methods: By means of reference gene primer amplification, nucleated cell counts were estimated. Clones were sequenced by immunoSEQ multiplex PCR, and TCRdb holds only the in-frame ones, with some missing. D and trimming come from the DNA, and the V and J calls and clone size come from that table. The table lists about 280,000 clones, roughly 89% of them singletons, with about 3% in the top ten. The TCR sequence derives from a young woman with active or convalescent COVID-19. Sequencing used peripheral blood. The chain is built from TRBV6-5 and TRBJ1-2; D perhaps matches TRBD1 (5 bases). The CDR3 is CASSYPQGGGYTF. For the CDR3, the DNA is TGTGCCAGCAGTTACCCTCAGGGTGGCGGCTACACCTTC.